The clone carrying this T cell receptor (beta chain) came up once. Sample time point: cycle 4 day 1 (C4D1), after less than 7 weeks of nivolumab. Brentuximab vedotin exposure varied among the patients, all of whom had relapsed after autologous stem cell transplantation. This sample stems from a study of PD-1 blockade in classical Hodgkin lymphoma. Trimming removed 0 bases at V and 0 bases at J, with 17 bases between. CDR3 length equals 19 residues. Germline CDR1 is LNHDA and CDR2 is SQIVND (reference sequence). Sequencing used immunoSEQ multiplex PCR; TCRdb keeps in-frame clones, though not all of them. The table records around 45,000 clones, 78% of them present only once.

This TCR came from a human donor with classical Hodgkin lymphoma. Source: peripheral blood mononuclear cells (PBMCs), taken before the fourth cycle of nivolumab. The rearrangement joins TRBV19 to TRBJ1-4, with unresolved D. The CDR3 bases are TGTGCCAGTAGTATAGATGATGGCTGGGAGATGGCAACTAATGAAAAACTGTTTTTT. This codes for CASSIDDGWEMATNEKLFF.